This T cell receptor (beta chain) appears in the sequencing data of a study of shared clonotypes between healthy human individuals. V was clipped by 3 bases and J by 5 bases, with 13 bases between them. CDR3 length: 14 amino acids. CDR1 and CDR2 from the germline V gene are SGHTA and FQGNSA. Regarding this clone: What it recognizes is unknown.

Data came from immunoSEQ multiplex PCR; TCRdb stores just in-frame clones and leaves some out. Here the sample spans over a million clones, approximately 96% being singletons. General study findings and limits: Investigators collected only blood, and repertoires in tissues likely differ.

The healthy adult donors were HIV-negative and reported no recent acute infections or vaccinations. Sequencing was performed on naive CD4+ T cells sorted from blood. Subset specified: CD45RA+ positively selected. The chain uses TRBV7-2 and TRBJ2-5; D assignment may be TRBD1 or TRBD2 (7 bases each). This clonotype was obtained from a man aged 25 to 40 in good health. The chain's CDR3 is CASSFQGGGETQYF. The CDR3 bases are TGTGCCAGCAGCTTCCAGGGGGGGGGTGAGACCCAGTACTTC. Drawing the rest from reference TRBV7-2 and TRBJ2-5, the complete variable domain is GAGVSQSPSNKVTEKGKDVELRCDPISGHTALYWYRQSLGQGLEFLIYFQGNSAPDKSGLPSDRFSAERTGGSVSTLTIQRTQQEDSAVYLCASSFQGGGETQYFGPGTRLLVL.